This T cell receptor (beta chain) appears in the sequencing data of a study of shared clonotypes between healthy human individuals. Several immunoSEQ plates held equal portions of the genomic DNA taken from each subset. TCRdb's copy holds only in-frame clones and misses some; the assay was immunoSEQ multiplex PCR. The repertoire has around 500,000 clones, around 80% of them found once; the top ten carry 12%. All participating donors were Caucasian adults from Nashville, Tennessee. The V and J ends lost 7 bases and 2 bases, in that order; junction bases with no gene match: 4. The CDR3 is 14 residues long. Germline values: CDR1 SGHNT, CDR2 YYREEE (reference sequence).

The chain is built from TRBV5-4 and TRBJ2-1, with TRBD1 matching over 9 bases. The clonotype comes from a woman in her 40s in good health. Some clones in this sample may be carry-over from other donors' samples. The sample taken for sequencing was PBMCs. Here the CDR3 reads CASRRTGAYNEQFF. The CDR3 nucleotides are TGTGCCAGCCGCCGGACAGGGGCCTACAATGAGCAGTTCTTC.